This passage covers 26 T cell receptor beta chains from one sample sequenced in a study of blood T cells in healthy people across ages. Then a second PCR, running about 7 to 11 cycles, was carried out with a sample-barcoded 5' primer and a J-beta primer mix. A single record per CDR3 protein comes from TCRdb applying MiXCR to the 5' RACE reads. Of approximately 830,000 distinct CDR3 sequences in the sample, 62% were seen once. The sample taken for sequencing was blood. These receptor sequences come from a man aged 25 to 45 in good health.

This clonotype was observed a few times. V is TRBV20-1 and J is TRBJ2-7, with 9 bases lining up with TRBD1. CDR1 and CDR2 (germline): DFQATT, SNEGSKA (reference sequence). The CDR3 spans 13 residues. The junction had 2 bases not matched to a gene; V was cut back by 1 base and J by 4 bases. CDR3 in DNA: TGCAGTGCTAGAGGACAGGGGGTATACGAGCAGTACTTC. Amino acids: CSARGQGVYEQYF.

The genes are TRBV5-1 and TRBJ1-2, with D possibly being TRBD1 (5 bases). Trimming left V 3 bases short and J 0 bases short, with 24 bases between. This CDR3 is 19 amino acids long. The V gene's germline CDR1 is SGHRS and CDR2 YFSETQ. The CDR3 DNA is TGCGCCAGCAGCTCCTACACCCCGACAGCTCAAGGGCCTAACTATGGCTACACCTTC. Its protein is CASSSYTPTAQGPNYGYTF.

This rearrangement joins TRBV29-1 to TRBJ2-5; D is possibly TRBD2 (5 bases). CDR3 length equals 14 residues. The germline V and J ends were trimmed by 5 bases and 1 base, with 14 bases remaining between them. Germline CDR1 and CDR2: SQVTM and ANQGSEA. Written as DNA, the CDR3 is TGCAGCGTTCTTCCGTCGGGAACCCAAGAGACCCAGTACTTC. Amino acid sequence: CSVLPSGTQETQYF.

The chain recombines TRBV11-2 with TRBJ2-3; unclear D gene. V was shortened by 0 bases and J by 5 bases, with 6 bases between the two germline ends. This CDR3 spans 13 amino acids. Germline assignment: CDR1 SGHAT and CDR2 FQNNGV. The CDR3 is CASSLDPGDTQYF. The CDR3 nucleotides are TGTGCCAGCAGCTTAGATCCGGGAGATACGCAGTATTTT.

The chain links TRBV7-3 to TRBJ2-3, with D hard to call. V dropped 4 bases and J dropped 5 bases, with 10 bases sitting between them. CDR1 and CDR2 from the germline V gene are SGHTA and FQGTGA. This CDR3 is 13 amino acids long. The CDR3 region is CASSSHGQDTQYF. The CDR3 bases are TGTGCCAGCAGCTCACATGGTCAAGATACGCAGTATTTT.

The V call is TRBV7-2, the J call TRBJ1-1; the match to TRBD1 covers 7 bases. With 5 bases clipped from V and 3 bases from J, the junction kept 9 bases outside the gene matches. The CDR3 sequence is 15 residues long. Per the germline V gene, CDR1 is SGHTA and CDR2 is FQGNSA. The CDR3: CASSATGQQDTEAFF. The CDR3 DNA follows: TGTGCCAGCAGCGCGACGGGACAGCAAGACACTGAAGCTTTCTTT. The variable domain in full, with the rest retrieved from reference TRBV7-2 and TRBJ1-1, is GAGVSQSPSNKVTEKGKDVELRCDPISGHTALYWYRQSLGQGLEFLIYFQGNSAPDKSGLPSDRFSAERTGGSVSTLTIQRTQQEDSAVYLCASSATGQQDTEAFFGQGTRLTVV.

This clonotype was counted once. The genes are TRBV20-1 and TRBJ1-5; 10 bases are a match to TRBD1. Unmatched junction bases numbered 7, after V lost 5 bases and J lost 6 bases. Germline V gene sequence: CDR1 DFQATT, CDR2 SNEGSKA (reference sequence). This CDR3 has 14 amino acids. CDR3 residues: CSASGQGNRQPQHF. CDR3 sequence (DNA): TGCAGTGCTTCGGGACAGGGGAACCGTCAGCCCCAGCATTTT.

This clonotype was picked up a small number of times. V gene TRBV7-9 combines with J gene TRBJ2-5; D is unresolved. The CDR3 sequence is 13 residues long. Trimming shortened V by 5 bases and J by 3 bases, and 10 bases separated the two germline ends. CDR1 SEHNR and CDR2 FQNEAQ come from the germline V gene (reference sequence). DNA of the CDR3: TGTGCCAGCAGCCGAGATATTAAAGAGACCCAGTACTTC. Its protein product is CASSRDIKETQYF.

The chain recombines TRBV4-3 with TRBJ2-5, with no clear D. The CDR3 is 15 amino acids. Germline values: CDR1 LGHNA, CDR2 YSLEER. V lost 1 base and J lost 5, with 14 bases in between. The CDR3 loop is CASSQGRPYWETQYF. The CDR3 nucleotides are TGCGCCAGCAGCCAAGGTAGGCCCTATTGGGAGACCCAGTACTTC.

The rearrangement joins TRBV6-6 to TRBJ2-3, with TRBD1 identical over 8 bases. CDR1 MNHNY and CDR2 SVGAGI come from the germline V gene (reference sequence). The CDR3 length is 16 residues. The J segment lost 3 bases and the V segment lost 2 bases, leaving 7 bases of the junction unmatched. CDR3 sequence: CASSYPTGGNTDTQYF. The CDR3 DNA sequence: TGTGCCAGCAGTTACCCCACAGGGGGAAATACAGATACGCAGTATTTT.

CDR3 DNA sequence: TGTGCCAGCAGCTTGGGCCCCGGACTAGCGGAGACCCAGTACTTC. Translating gives CASSLGPGLAETQYF. This chain uses TRBV5-6 with TRBJ2-5, with 9 positions matching TRBD2. CDR1 is SGHDT, CDR2 YYEEEE, per germline. V trimming: 0 bases; J trimming: 5 bases; junction bases outside the gene matches: 5. This CDR3 comprises 15 residues.

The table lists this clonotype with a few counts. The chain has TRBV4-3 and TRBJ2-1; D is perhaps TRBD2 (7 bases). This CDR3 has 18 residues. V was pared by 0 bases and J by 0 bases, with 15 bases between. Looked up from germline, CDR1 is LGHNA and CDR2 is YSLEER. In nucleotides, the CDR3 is TGCGCCAGCAGCCAAGATGCGGGGGCCCTGAGCTCCTACAATGAGCAGTTCTTC. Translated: CASSQDAGALSSYNEQFF.

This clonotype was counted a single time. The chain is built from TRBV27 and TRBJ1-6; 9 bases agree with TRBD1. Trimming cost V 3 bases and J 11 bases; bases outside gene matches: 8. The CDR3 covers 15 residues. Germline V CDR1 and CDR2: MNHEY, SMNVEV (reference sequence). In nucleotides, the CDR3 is TGTGCCAGCAGTTTTAGGCCGGACAGGGGTGCACCCCTCCACTTT. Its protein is CASSFRPDRGAPLHF.

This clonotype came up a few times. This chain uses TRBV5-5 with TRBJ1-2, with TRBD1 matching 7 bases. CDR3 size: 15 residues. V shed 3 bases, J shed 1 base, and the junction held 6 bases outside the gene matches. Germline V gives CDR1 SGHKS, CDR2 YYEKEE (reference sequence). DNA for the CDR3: TGTGCCAGCAGCTCAACCGGGACAGATAACTATGGCTACACCTTC. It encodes CASSSTGTDNYGYTF.

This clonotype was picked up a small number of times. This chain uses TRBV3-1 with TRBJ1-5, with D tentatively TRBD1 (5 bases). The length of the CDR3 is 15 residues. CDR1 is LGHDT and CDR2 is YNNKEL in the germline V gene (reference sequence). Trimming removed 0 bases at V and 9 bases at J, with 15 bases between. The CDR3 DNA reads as TGTGCCAGCAGCCAAGATGGGACGCGGGTCCGGCCCCAGCATTTT. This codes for CASSQDGTRVRPQHF.

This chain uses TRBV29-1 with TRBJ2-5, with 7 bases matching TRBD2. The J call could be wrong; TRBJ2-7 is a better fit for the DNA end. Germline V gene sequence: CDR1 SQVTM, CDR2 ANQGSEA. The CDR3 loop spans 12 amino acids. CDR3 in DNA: TGCAGCGTTAGCGGGGATTTTTACGAGCAGTACTTC. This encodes CSVSGDFYEQYF.

In DNA form, the CDR3 reads TGTGCCATCAGTGTATCCCTGCAGGGGACCTCAGATACGCAGTATTTT. This encodes CAISVSLQGTSDTQYF. The gene calls are TRBV10-3 and TRBJ2-3, with D maybe TRBD1 (6 bases). Germline CDR1 reads ENHRY; CDR2 reads SYGVKD. The CDR3 has 16 amino acids. Trimming removed 4 bases at V and 4 bases at J, with 18 bases between.

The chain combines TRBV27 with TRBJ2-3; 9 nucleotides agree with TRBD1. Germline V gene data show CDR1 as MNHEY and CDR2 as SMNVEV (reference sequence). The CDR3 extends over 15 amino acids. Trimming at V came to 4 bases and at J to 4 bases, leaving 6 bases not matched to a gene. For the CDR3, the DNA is TGTGCCAGCAGTTCAAGGACAGGGGTGTCAGATACGCAGTATTTT. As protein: CASSSRTGVSDTQYF.

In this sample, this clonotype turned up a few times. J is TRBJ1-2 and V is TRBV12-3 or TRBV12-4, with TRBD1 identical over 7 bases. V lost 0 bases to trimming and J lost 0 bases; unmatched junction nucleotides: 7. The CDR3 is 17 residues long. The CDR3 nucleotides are TGTGCCAGCAGTTTAGCTTATGCAGGGGGATCTAACTATGGCTACACCTTC. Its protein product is CASSLAYAGGSNYGYTF.

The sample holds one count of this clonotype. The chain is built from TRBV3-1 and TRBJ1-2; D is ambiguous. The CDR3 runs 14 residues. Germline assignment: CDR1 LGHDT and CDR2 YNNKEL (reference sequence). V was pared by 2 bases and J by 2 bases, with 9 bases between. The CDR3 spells CASSQSNLNYGYTF. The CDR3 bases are TGTGCCAGCAGCCAATCGAACCTCAACTATGGCTACACCTTC.

CDR3 in amino acids: CATSDSREGRREQYF. The CDR3 coding sequence is TGTGCCACCAGTGACTCCAGGGAAGGTAGACGCGAGCAGTACTTC. V and J are TRBV24-1 and TRBJ2-7; a possible D gene is TRBD1 (5 bases). V was trimmed by 4 bases and J by 6 bases, leaving 18 bases between them. Germline V gene lookup returns CDR1 KGHDR and CDR2 SFDVKD. The CDR3 spans 15 residues.

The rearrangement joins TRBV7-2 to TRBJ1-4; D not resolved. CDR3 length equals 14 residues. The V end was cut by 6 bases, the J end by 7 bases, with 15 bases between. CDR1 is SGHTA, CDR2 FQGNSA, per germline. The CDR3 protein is CASSNFGEVEKLFF. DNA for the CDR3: TGTGCCAGCAGTAACTTTGGTGAGGTTGAAAAACTGTTTTTT.

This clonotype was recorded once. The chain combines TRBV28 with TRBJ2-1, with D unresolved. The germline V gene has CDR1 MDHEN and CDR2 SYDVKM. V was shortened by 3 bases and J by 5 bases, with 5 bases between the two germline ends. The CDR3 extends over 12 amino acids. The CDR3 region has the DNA TGTGCCAGCAGTTTCGACCACAATGAGCAGTTCTTC. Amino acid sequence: CASSFDHNEQFF. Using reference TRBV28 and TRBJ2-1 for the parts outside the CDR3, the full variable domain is DVKVTQSSRYLVKRTGEKVFLECVQDMDHENMFWYRQDPGLGLRLIYFSYDVKMKEKGDIPEGYSVSREKKERFSLILESASTNQTSMYLCASSFDHNEQFFGPGTRLTVL.

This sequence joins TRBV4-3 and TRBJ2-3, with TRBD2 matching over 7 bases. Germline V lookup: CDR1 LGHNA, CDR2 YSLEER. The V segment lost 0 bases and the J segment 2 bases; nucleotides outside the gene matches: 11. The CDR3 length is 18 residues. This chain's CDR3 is CASSQDAPSGANTDTQYF. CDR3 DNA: TGCGCCAGCAGCCAAGACGCTCCAAGCGGGGCCAACACAGATACGCAGTATTTT.

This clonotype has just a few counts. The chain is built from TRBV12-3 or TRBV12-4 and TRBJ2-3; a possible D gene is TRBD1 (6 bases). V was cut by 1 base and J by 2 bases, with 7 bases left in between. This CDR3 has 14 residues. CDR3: CASSLGTVTDTQYF. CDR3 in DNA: TGTGCCAGCAGTTTAGGGACAGTCACAGATACGCAGTATTTT.

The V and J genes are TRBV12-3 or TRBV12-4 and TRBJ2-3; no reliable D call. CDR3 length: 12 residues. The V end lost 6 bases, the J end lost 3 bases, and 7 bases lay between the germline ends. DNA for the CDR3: TGTGCCAGCAGGGGTGAGACAGATACGCAGTATTTT. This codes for CASRGETDTQYF.